These T cell receptor beta chains were read from a single sample in a study of cytomegalovirus exposure and HLA in healthy donors. This table comes from immunoSEQ multiplex PCR, and its TCRdb copy is limited to in-frame clones, with some not included. Of 200,000 to 250,000 clones detected, about 80% appear once; the ten largest clones hold more than 8.5%. Sequences were obtained from PBMCs. These receptors all stem from a woman aged 45-59 years in good health and CMV-seropositive. CDR3s include the opening cysteine and the closing phenylalanine or tryptophan. A D gene is named only where the DNA matches it firmly. Clone sizes are given selectively: once, few, many, or a class where the clone is expanded.

V gene	clone size	J gene	D gene	CDR3 protein	CDR3 DNA
TRBV30	.	TRBJ1-4	.	CAWSGSGDEKLFF	TGTGCCTGGAGTGGTAGCGGGGATGAAAAACTGTTTTTT
TRBV7-3	.	TRBJ2-1	TRBD1	CASSLMPGTGGFF	TGTGCCAGCAGCTTAATGCCTGGGACAGGGGGGTTCTTC
TRBV18	.	TRBJ1-2	.	CASSPDGGNYGYTF	TGTGCCAGCTCCCCAGATGGAGGTAACTATGGCTACACCTTC
TRBV19	.	TRBJ1-1	.	CASTIGSRNTEAFF	TGTGCCAGTACTATCGGGTCTCGGAACACTGAAGCTTTCTTT
TRBV10-3	few	TRBJ2-7	TRBD1	CAISGGPGQRIEQYF	TGTGCCATCAGTGGGGGACCGGGACAGCGGATCGAGCAGTACTTC
TRBV2	.	TRBJ1-2	.	CASSGAAGYGYTF	TGTGCCAGCAGTGGGGCAGCTGGCTATGGCTACACCTTC
TRBV30	.	TRBJ1-3	.	CAWRGAYAGNTIYF	TGTGCCTGGAGAGGAGCGTACGCTGGAAACACCATATATTTT
TRBV4-2	.	TRBJ2-2	TRBD2	CASRTSGNTGELFF	TGTGCCAGCCGGACTAGCGGAAACACCGGGGAGCTGTTTTTT
TRBV7-2	.	TRBJ2-7	.	CASSLRSGGRYEQYF	TGTGCCAGCAGCTTAAGGTCTGGGGGCAGATACGAGCAGTACTTC
TRBV11-3	.	TRBJ2-3	TRBD2	CASSLGKLAGVTDTQYF	TGTGCCAGCAGCTTAGGAAAACTAGCGGGGGTTACAGATACGCAGTATTTT
TRBV28	.	TRBJ2-3	TRBD2	CASGRLAGADTQYF	TGTGCCAGCGGTCGACTAGCGGGGGCGGATACGCAGTATTTT
TRBV11-2	.	TRBJ2-3	TRBD2	CASSLAGGPDTQYF	TGTGCCAGCAGCTTAGCGGGGGGGCCAGATACGCAGTATTTT
TRBV29-1	.	TRBJ2-1	.	CSAEGGSYNEQFF	TGCAGCGCCGAGGGGGGGTCCTACAATGAGCAGTTCTTC
TRBV4-1	.	TRBJ2-5	TRBD2	CASSPQLSGGVWETQYF	TGCGCCAGCAGCCCTCAACTTAGCGGGGGGGTGTGGGAGACCCAGTACTTC
TRBV5-1	.	TRBJ1-1	TRBD1	CASSQGTGTEAFF	TGCGCCAGCAGCCAGGGGACAGGCACTGAAGCTTTCTTT
TRBV23-1	.	TRBJ2-7	TRBD2	CAVRSGGVREQYF	TGCGCCGTACGTAGCGGGGGGGTCCGCGAGCAGTACTTC
TRBV4-1	.	TRBJ1-1	.	CASSQLFSGLNTEAFF	TGCGCCAGCAGCCAACTCTTTTCCGGTCTGAACACTGAAGCTTTCTTT
TRBV6-5	.	TRBJ1-1	.	CASHRPGAPHTEAFF	TGTGCCAGCCATAGGCCAGGGGCTCCCCACACTGAAGCTTTCTTT
TRBV7-6	.	TRBJ1-4	.	CASSQGPAATNEKLFF	TGTGCCAGCAGCCAGGGGCCTGCCGCAACTAATGAAAAACTGTTTTTT
TRBV6-5	.	TRBJ2-1	.	CASSYGQYNEQFF	TGTGCCAGCAGTTACGGACAGTACAATGAGCAGTTCTTC
TRBV7-6	few	TRBJ1-2	TRBD1	CASSANDRDGYTF	TGTGCCAGCAGCGCGAACGACAGGGATGGCTACACCTTC
TRBV7-9	.	TRBJ2-7	TRBD1	CASSVGQVSYEQYF	TGTGCCAGCAGCGTGGGACAGGTCTCCTACGAGCAGTACTTC
TRBV6-6	.	TRBJ2-1	TRBD1	CASSGGQRITNEQFF	TGTGCCAGCAGTGGGGGACAGCGGATTACCAATGAGCAGTTCTTC
TRBV10-3	few	TRBJ1-5	TRBD1	CAIRDGTGGNQPQHF	TGTGCCATCAGGGATGGGACAGGGGGGAATCAGCCCCAGCATTTT
TRBV4-2	.	TRBJ1-2	.	CASSQARAYGYTF	TGTGCCAGCAGCCAAGCCAGGGCCTATGGCTACACCTTC
TRBV9	.	TRBJ1-1	.	CASSVWGVGNTEAFF	TGTGCCAGCAGCGTATGGGGGGTGGGGAACACTGAAGCTTTCTTT
TRBV2	.	TRBJ1-2	TRBD1	CASSEGGQLYGYTF	TGTGCCAGCAGTGAAGGGGGACAGCTCTATGGCTACACCTTC
TRBV29-1	.	TRBJ2-1	TRBD1	CSVESGQGLFYNEQFF	TGCAGCGTTGAATCGGGACAGGGATTGTTCTACAATGAGCAGTTCTTC
TRBV19	.	TRBJ1-5	TRBD1	CASSPWTGYSNQPQHF	TGTGCCAGTAGTCCTTGGACAGGGTATAGCAATCAGCCCCAGCATTTT
TRBV7-3	.	TRBJ2-1	TRBD2	CASSFGTSGGDEQFF	TGTGCCAGCAGCTTTGGGACTAGCGGGGGTGATGAGCAGTTCTTC
TRBV6-6	.	TRBJ1-2	.	CASSYGHDYGYTF	TGTGCCAGCAGTTACGGGCACGACTATGGCTACACCTTC
TRBV29-1	.	TRBJ2-5	.	CSVAGRETQYF	TGCAGCGTTGCAGGGAGGGAGACCCAGTACTTC
TRBV21-1	few	TRBJ1-1	.	CASSTTTGNTEAFF	TGTGCCAGCAGCACGACGACAGGTAACACTGAAGCTTTCTTT
TRBV5-1	.	TRBJ2-3	TRBD1	CASSPGTGASTDTQYF	TGCGCCAGCAGCCCCGGGACAGGGGCTTCCACAGATACGCAGTATTTT
TRBV14	.	TRBJ2-2	.	CASSPRDTGELFF	TGTGCCAGCAGTCCCAGGGACACCGGGGAGCTGTTTTTT
TRBV15	.	TRBJ1-5	TRBD1	CATSRDVDRARLLSNQPQHF	TGTGCCACCAGCAGAGATGTTGACAGGGCACGACTCCTTAGCAATCAGCCCCAGCATTTT
TRBV7-2	.	TRBJ2-7	TRBD2	CASSFGSSGTYEQYF	TGTGCCAGCAGCTTTGGTTCTAGCGGGACCTACGAGCAGTACTTC
TRBV6-1	few	TRBJ1-1	.	CASSLGGGIEAFF	TGTGCCAGCAGTCTCGGGGGTGGGATCGAAGCTTTCTTT
TRBV5-1	.	TRBJ1-2	TRBD1	CASSPRGLSGGAGDYGYTF	TGCGCCAGCAGCCCCCGGGGTTTGTCAGGGGGCGCGGGAGACTATGGCTACACCTTC
TRBV7-9	.	TRBJ1-2	.	CASSLTSRPTTNYGYTF	TGTGCCAGCAGCTTAACCTCAAGGCCTACTACAAACTATGGCTACACCTTC
TRBV5-1	.	TRBJ2-1	.	CASSRSYETLGGRDEQFF	TGCGCCAGCAGCCGATCTTACGAAACCTTAGGAGGAAGAGATGAGCAGTTCTTC
TRBV5-4	few	TRBJ1-6	TRBD1	CASSFGQGSISPLHF	TGTGCCAGCAGCTTCGGACAGGGAAGCATTTCACCCCTCCACTTT
TRBV6-5	once	TRBJ1-2	.	CASSYSPPGLYGYTF	TGTGCCAGCAGTTACTCCCCCCCAGGGCTCTATGGCTACACCTTC
TRBV30	.	TRBJ1-2	TRBD1	CAWSGYAGQGLGGYTF	TGTGCCTGGAGTGGGTACGCCGGACAGGGCCTGGGGGGCTACACCTTC
TRBV7-9	.	TRBJ1-4	.	CASSRVEKLFF	TGTGCCAGCAGCCGGGTCGAAAAACTGTTTTTT
TRBV30	.	TRBJ1-5	TRBD1	CAWRGQGANQPQHF	TGTGCCTGGAGGGGACAGGGGGCGAACCAGCCCCAGCATTTT
TRBV28	.	TRBJ1-2	.	CASRKQGYHGYTF	TGTGCCAGCAGGAAACAGGGTTATCATGGCTACACCTTC
TRBV18	once	TRBJ2-7	TRBD1	CASSPGTGAYEQYF	TGTGCCAGCTCGCCCGGGACAGGGGCCTACGAGCAGTACTTC
TRBV5-1	.	TRBJ1-2	.	CASSLLGVNYGYTF	TGCGCCAGCAGCTTGTTAGGGGTTAACTATGGCTACACCTTC
TRBV5-1	.	TRBJ2-2	TRBD2	CASSEGTSAGELFF	TGCGCCAGCAGCGAGGGGACTAGCGCCGGGGAGCTGTTTTTT
TRBV28	.	TRBJ1-4	TRBD1	CAHGTGPQALFF	TGTGCTCACGGGACAGGGCCGCAAGCACTGTTTTTT
TRBV19	.	TRBJ1-5	.	CASSIDVGGDQPQHF	TGTGCCAGTAGTATAGATGTTGGTGGAGATCAGCCCCAGCATTTT
TRBV30	.	TRBJ1-4	.	CAWKGQGTNEKLFF	TGTGCCTGGAAGGGGCAGGGTACTAATGAAAAACTGTTTTTT
TRBV5-4	.	TRBJ2-3	TRBD1	CASSRDRGLADTQYF	TGTGCCAGCAGCAGGGACAGGGGGCTTGCAGATACGCAGTATTTT
TRBV6-5	.	TRBJ2-1	TRBD1	CASSQGQGAYNEQFF	TGTGCCAGCAGCCAAGGACAGGGGGCCTACAATGAGCAGTTCTTC